What follows are 2 T cell receptor beta chains derived from one specimen sequenced in a study of blood T cell repertoires in COVID-19. Assay: immunoSEQ multiplex PCR; the TCRdb copy retains only in-frame clones and omits some. The sample lists approximately 250,000 clones, 88% occurring once. The sequenced sample was PBMCs or T cells enriched from blood (not recorded which). The receptors stem from a woman between 35 and 50 years old who had been exposed to COVID-19.

This chain connects TRBV4-3 to TRBJ1-2; D is unclear. The CDR3 contains 14 residues. V shed 3 bases and J shed 7 bases, with 15 bases lying between them. Germline V gene data show CDR1 as LGHNA and CDR2 as YSLEER. CDR3 protein: CASSQEQTGIGYTF. CDR3 sequence (DNA): TGCGCCAGCAGCCAGGAGCAGACGGGAATTGGCTACACCTTC.

CDR3 nucleotides: TGTGCCAGCAGTTCATCACTAGTTTCCGAGCAGTACGTC. Protein sequence: CASSSSLVSEQYV. The gene calls are TRBV6-2 or TRBV6-3 and TRBJ2-7; weak D call: TRBD2 (5 bases). Trimming removed 4 bases from V and 6 bases from J, with 13 bases in between. The V gene's germline CDR1 is MNHEY and CDR2 SVGEGT. The CDR3 length is 13 residues.